Sequencing of this T cell receptor (beta chain) was carried out in a study of cytomegalovirus exposure and HLA in healthy donors. As for the study in general: Early release data held 75 million to 100 million unique TCRs from HLA-typed donors. Study-wide findings and caveats: Analysis was performed later, and it showed HLA-associated TCR beta chains to be more clonally expanded than equally common others.

Every donor was a healthy person donating bone marrow. Trimming shortened V by 0 bases and J by 2 bases, and 11 bases separated the two germline ends. The CDR3 sequence is 15 residues long. Per the germline V gene, CDR1 is SGHAT and CDR2 is FQNNGV. Details on this clone: What it recognizes is unknown.

Primers: 60 Vbeta forward and 13 Jbeta reverse. Here immunoSEQ multiplex PCR was the method, and the copy in TCRdb shows in-frame clones only, minus some. The repertoire holds 55,000 to 70,000 clones, with around 81% as singletons. The chain employs TRBV11-2 and TRBJ2-7; D unresolved. The sequence was collected from a male donor in good health and CMV-seronegative. Sequencing used PBMCs. This chain's CDR3 is CASSLEWSAAYEQYF. CDR3 nucleotide sequence: TGTGCCAGCAGCTTAGAGTGGAGCGCAGCCTACGAGCAGTACTTC.